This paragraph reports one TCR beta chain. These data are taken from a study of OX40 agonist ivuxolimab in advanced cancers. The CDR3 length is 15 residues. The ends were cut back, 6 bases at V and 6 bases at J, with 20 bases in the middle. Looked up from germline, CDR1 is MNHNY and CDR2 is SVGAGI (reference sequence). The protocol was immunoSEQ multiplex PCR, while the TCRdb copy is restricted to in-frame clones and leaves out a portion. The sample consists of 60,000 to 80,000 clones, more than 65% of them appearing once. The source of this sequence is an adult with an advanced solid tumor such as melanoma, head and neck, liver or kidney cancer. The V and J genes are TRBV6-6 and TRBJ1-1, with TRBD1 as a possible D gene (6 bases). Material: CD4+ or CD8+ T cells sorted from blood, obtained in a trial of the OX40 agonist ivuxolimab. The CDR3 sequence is CASSLETGQVAEAFF. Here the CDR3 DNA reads TGTGCCAGCAGCCTCGAAACAGGGCAGGTGGCTGAAGCTTTCTTT.